Listed below are T cell receptor beta chains from one sample, sequenced in a study of blood T cell repertoires in COVID-19. Sequenced by immunoSEQ multiplex PCR; TCRdb stores in-frame clones only, minus some. The sample shows 140,000 to 150,000 clones, around four fifths of them seen only once. Sequencing used PBMCs or T cells enriched from blood (not recorded which). Receptor source: a woman aged 50 to 60 who had recovered from COVID-19. Each CDR3 is given with its conserved first and last residue. The order of the fields is J gene, clone size, D gene, V gene, CDR3 DNA, CDR3 protein. A D gene is named only where the DNA matches it firmly. Not all rows give a size; the values are once, few, many and, for expanded clones, a class.

J: TRBJ1-2
size: -
D: -
V: TRBV6-5
DNA: TGTGCCAGCAGCCCAGACAGGATTCGGCGCGGCTACACCTTC
CDR3: CASSPDRIRRGYTF

J: TRBJ2-5
size: -
D: TRBD2
V: TRBV7-9
DNA: TGTGCCAGCAGCTTTCTAGCGGCACAAGAGACCCAGTACTTC
CDR3: CASSFLAAQETQYF

J: TRBJ2-3
size: -
D: TRBD2
V: TRBV5-4
DNA: TGTGCCAGCAGAGAGCTCAGCGGGGGAAGAACAGATACGCAGTATTTT
CDR3: CASRELSGGRTDTQYF

J: TRBJ1-1
size: once
D: -
V: TRBV18
DNA: TGTGCCAGCTCACCACCGGCGGGTTCTTCCCTGGCTGAAGCTTTCTTT
CDR3: CASSPPAGSSLAEAFF

J: TRBJ2-5
size: -
D: TRBD2
V: TRBV5-1
DNA: TGCGCCAGCAGCTTGGAAGGTAGCGGGGGGGAGACCCAGTACTTC
CDR3: CASSLEGSGGETQYF

J: TRBJ2-5
size: -
D: TRBD1
V: TRBV10-1
DNA: TGCGCCAGCAGTGATACGGCAGGGGGCAGGGGGGAGACCCAGTACTTC
CDR3: CASSDTAGGRGETQYF

J: TRBJ2-1
size: -
D: TRBD1
V: TRBV5-6
DNA: TGTGCCAGCAGCTTTGTAGGACAGGCTTACAATGAGCAGTTCTTC
CDR3: CASSFVGQAYNEQFF

J: TRBJ1-5
size: few
D: -
V: TRBV7-8
DNA: TGTGCCAGCAGCTTAGATATCTTTAGCAATCAGCCCCAGCATTTT
CDR3: CASSLDIFSNQPQHF

J: TRBJ2-5
size: -
D: TRBD1
V: TRBV9
DNA: TGTGCCAGCAGCGTAGTAGGGGGACAGGCCCAAGAGACCCAGTACTTC
CDR3: CASSVVGGQAQETQYF

J: TRBJ2-7
size: -
D: TRBD1
V: TRBV6-5
DNA: TGTGCCAGCAGCAAAAGGGTGGGACAGGGCCACGAGCAGTACTTC
CDR3: CASSKRVGQGHEQYF

J: TRBJ1-2
size: -
D: TRBD1
V: TRBV4-1
DNA: TGCGCCAGCAGCGAAGGGGGCTTGGCCTATGGCTACACCTTC
CDR3: CASSEGGLAYGYTF

J: TRBJ2-7
size: -
D: -
V: TRBV5-1
DNA: TGCGCCAGCAGCCCAGACAGTGCCTCTAGCTCCTACGAGCAGTACTTC
CDR3: CASSPDSASSSYEQYF

J: TRBJ2-1
size: -
D: TRBD2
V: TRBV7-2
DNA: TGTGCCAGCAGCCCGACTAGCGGGGGAGGGAGGAAGCAGTTCTTC
CDR3: CASSPTSGGGRKQFF

J: TRBJ1-1
size: -
D: TRBD1
V: TRBV5-1
DNA: TGCGCCAGCAGCGAACAGGGGGGAGCTTTCTTT
CDR3: CASSEQGGAFF

J: TRBJ1-5
size: -
D: -
V: TRBV19
DNA: TGTGCCCTCGGGGGACGGCAGAGCAATCAGCCCCAGCATTTT
CDR3: CALGGRQSNQPQHF

J: TRBJ1-2
size: -
D: -
V: TRBV7-8
DNA: TGTGCCAGCAGCTTAGCGCTCGGGGACTACACCTTC
CDR3: CASSLALGDYTF

J: TRBJ2-4
size: -
D: -
V: TRBV7-2
DNA: TGTGCCAGCAGCTTGACACTAGCCAAAAACATTCAGTACTTC
CDR3: CASSLTLAKNIQYF

J: TRBJ1-3
size: -
D: -
V: TRBV2
DNA: TGTGCCAGCAGTGAAATTTCGGGGTACGGAAACACCATATATTTT
CDR3: CASSEISGYGNTIYF

J: TRBJ1-5
size: few
D: -
V: TRBV2
DNA: TGTGCCAGCAGTGAAGGGTGGCAGGGTTTTAGCAATCAGCCCCAGCATTTT
CDR3: CASSEGWQGFSNQPQHF

J: TRBJ1-1
size: few
D: -
V: TRBV5-6
DNA: TGTGCCAGCAGACGGAGTATGAACACTGAAGCTTTCTTT
CDR3: CASRRSMNTEAFF

J: TRBJ1-2
size: few
D: TRBD1
V: TRBV7-8
DNA: TGTGCCAGCAGCTCTCGCACAGGGGCGGGGGGCTACACCTTC
CDR3: CASSSRTGAGGYTF

J: TRBJ2-5
size: -
D: TRBD2
V: TRBV3-1/TRBV3-2
DNA: TGTGCCAGCAGCCACCCCGGGAGGGGGGGCATTCGAGAGACCCAGTACTTC
CDR3: CASSHPGRGGIRETQYF

J: TRBJ2-3
size: -
D: -
V: TRBV3-1/TRBV3-2
DNA: TGTGCCAGCAGCCAAGGCTACACAGATACGCAGTATTTT
CDR3: CASSQGYTDTQYF

J: TRBJ1-3
size: -
D: -
V: TRBV7-9
DNA: TGTGCCAGCAGATCGACAGGCGCCCATGGAAACACCATATATTTT
CDR3: CASRSTGAHGNTIYF

J: TRBJ1-1
size: -
D: TRBD1
V: TRBV5-4
DNA: TGTGCCAGCAGCTTATCGGGACAGATGAACACTGAAGCTTTCTTT
CDR3: CASSLSGQMNTEAFF

J: TRBJ2-3
size: -
D: TRBD2
V: TRBV4-1
DNA: TGCGCCAGCAGCCAAGCCGTCTCTAGCGGGGGTTTTGATACGCAGTATTTT
CDR3: CASSQAVSSGGFDTQYF

J: TRBJ1-1
size: -
D: -
V: TRBV7-2
DNA: TGTGCCAGCAGCCCGGTTTATATCGAACAGAAGAACACTGAAGCTTTCTTT
CDR3: CASSPVYIEQKNTEAFF

J: TRBJ2-3
size: -
D: -
V: TRBV28
DNA: TGTGCCAGCACCGGGGTAGATACGCAGTATTTT
CDR3: CASTGVDTQYF

J: TRBJ1-1
size: -
D: TRBD1
V: TRBV28
DNA: TGTGCCAGCAGTTTAAGGACAGGGAAATCGCACACTGAAGCTTTCTTT
CDR3: CASSLRTGKSHTEAFF

J: TRBJ2-5
size: few
D: -
V: TRBV14
DNA: TGTGCCAGCAGCCAAGTTCGAGGGACCCAGTACTTC
CDR3: CASSQVRGTQYF

J: TRBJ2-1
size: -
D: TRBD1
V: TRBV29-1
DNA: TGCAGCGTCGCAGACAGGGGGCGCGACAGTGAGCAGTTCTTC
CDR3: CSVADRGRDSEQFF

J: TRBJ2-4
size: -
D: TRBD1
V: TRBV9
DNA: TGTGCCAGCAGCGTCGAACCGACAGGGACAAAAAACATTCAGTACTTC
CDR3: CASSVEPTGTKNIQYF

J: TRBJ2-4
size: -
D: TRBD2
V: TRBV28
DNA: TGTGCCAGCAGTTCCCCGGGGGGTCTTTCCAAAAACATTCAGTACTTC
CDR3: CASSSPGGLSKNIQYF

J: TRBJ1-6
size: once
D: -
V: TRBV2
DNA: TGTGCCAGCAGGGAGACCAATAATTCACCCCTCCACTTT
CDR3: CASRETNNSPLHF

J: TRBJ2-2
size: -
D: -
V: TRBV7-9
DNA: TGTGCCAGCAGCTTCGGCGGGGCCCAAACCGGGGAGCTGTTTTTT
CDR3: CASSFGGAQTGELFF

J: TRBJ1-1
size: -
D: TRBD1
V: TRBV5-4
DNA: TGTGCCAGCAGCCTCACGGGACAGGGGAGCACTGAAGCTTTCTTT
CDR3: CASSLTGQGSTEAFF

J: TRBJ2-3
size: -
D: TRBD2
V: TRBV7-8
DNA: TGTGCCAGCAGCTCCAGGACTAGCGGGGGCCTGGATACGCAGTATTTT
CDR3: CASSSRTSGGLDTQYF

J: TRBJ2-1
size: -
D: TRBD1
V: TRBV5-5
DNA: TGTGCCAGCAGCTACCCGGGACAGGGACAGTTCTTC
CDR3: CASSYPGQGQFF

J: TRBJ2-2
size: -
D: -
V: TRBV19
DNA: TGTGCCAGTAGTATTGTCCTGGCGGGCAGTATGGCCGGGGAGCTGTTTTTT
CDR3: CASSIVLAGSMAGELFF

J: TRBJ2-7
size: few
D: TRBD1
V: TRBV7-9
DNA: TGTGCCAGCAGCTTAGCCGGGACAGGGTACGAGCAGTACTTC
CDR3: CASSLAGTGYEQYF

J: TRBJ2-2
size: -
D: -
V: TRBV5-4
DNA: TGTGCCAGCAGCTTCGGAGGGAGCGACCCCGGGGAGCTGTTTTTT
CDR3: CASSFGGSDPGELFF

J: TRBJ1-6
size: few
D: -
V: TRBV19
DNA: TGTGCCAGTAGTCCTGGCGGGGGCCGTTCACCCCTCCACTTT
CDR3: CASSPGGGRSPLHF

J: TRBJ1-2
size: -
D: TRBD1
V: TRBV4-2
DNA: TGTGCCAGCAGCCTCCCCTCGGACAGGGGGGACTATGGCTACACCTTC
CDR3: CASSLPSDRGDYGYTF

J: TRBJ2-7
size: few
D: -
V: TRBV18
DNA: TGTGCCAGCTCACCGACAGACTTTTACGAGCAGTACTTC
CDR3: CASSPTDFYEQYF

J: TRBJ1-2
size: once
D: -
V: TRBV29-1
DNA: TGCAGCGTTGCCGGGGAGCCCTATGGCTACACCTTC
CDR3: CSVAGEPYGYTF

J: TRBJ2-3
size: -
D: -
V: TRBV2
DNA: TGTGCCAGCCGAGAGAACGGGGGCACAGATACGCAGTATTTT
CDR3: CASRENGGTDTQYF